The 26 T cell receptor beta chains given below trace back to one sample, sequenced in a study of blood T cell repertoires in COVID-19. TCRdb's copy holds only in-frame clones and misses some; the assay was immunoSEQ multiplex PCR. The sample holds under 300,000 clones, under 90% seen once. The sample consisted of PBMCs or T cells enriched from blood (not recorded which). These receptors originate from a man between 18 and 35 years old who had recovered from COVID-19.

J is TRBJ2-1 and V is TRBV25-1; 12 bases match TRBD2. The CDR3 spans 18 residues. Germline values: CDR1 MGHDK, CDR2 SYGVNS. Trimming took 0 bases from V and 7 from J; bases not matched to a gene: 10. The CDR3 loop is CASSEYSLAGGPGNEQFF. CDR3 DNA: TGTGCCAGCAGTGAATATTCCCTAGCGGGGGGGCCAGGGAATGAGCAGTTCTTC.

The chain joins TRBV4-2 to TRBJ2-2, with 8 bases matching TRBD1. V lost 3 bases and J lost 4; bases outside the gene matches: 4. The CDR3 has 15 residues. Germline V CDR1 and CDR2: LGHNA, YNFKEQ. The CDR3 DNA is TGTGCCAGCAGCCAGACGACAGGGGCCACCGGGGAGCTGTTTTTT. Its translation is CASSQTTGATGELFF.

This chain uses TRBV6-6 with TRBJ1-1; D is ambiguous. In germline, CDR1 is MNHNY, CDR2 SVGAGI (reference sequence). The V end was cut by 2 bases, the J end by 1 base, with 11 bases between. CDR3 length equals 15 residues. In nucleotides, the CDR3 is TGTGCCAGCAGTTACCCGTCTCAGGCGAACACTGAAGCTTTCTTT. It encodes CASSYPSQANTEAFF.

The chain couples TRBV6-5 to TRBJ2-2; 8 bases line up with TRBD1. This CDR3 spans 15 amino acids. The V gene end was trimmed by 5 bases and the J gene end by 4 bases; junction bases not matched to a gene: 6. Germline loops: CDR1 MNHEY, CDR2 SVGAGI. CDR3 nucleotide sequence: TGTGCCAGCAGTAAGGACAGGGTGGTCACCGGGGAGCTGTTTTTT. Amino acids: CASSKDRVVTGELFF.

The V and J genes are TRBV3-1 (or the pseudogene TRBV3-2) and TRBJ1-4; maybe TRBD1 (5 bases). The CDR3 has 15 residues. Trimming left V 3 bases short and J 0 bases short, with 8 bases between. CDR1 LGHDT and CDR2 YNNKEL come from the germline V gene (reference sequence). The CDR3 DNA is TGTGCCAGCAGCCACCGGGGGACAACTAATGAAAAACTGTTTTTT. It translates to CASSHRGTTNEKLFF.

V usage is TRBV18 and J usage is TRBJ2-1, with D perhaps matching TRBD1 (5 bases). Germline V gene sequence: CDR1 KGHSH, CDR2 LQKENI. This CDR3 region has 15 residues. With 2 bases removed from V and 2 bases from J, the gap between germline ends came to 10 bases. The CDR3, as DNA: TGTGCCAGCTCACCAACCCCAGGGCCCTACAATGAGCAGTTCTTC. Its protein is CASSPTPGPYNEQFF.

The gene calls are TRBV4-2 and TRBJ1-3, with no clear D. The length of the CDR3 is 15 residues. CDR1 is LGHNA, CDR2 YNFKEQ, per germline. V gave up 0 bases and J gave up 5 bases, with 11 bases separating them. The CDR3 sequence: CASSQDREDRNTIYF. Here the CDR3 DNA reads TGTGCCAGCAGCCAAGATCGGGAGGACCGAAACACCATATATTTT.

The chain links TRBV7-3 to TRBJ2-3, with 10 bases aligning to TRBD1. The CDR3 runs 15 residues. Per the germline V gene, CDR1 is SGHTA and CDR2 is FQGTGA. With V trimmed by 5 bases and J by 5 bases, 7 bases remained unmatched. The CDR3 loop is CASSADRGQGDTQYF. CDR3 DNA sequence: TGTGCCAGCAGCGCCGACAGGGGGCAAGGAGATACGCAGTATTTT. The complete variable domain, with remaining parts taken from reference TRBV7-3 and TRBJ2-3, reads GAGVSQTPSNKVTEKGKYVELRCDPISGHTALYWYRQSLGQGPEFLIYFQGTGAADDSGLPNDRFFAVRPEGSVSTLKIQRTERGDSAVYLCASSADRGQGDTQYFGPGTRLTVL.

CDR3 nucleotide sequence: TGCGCCAGCAGCTTGGCGGGCCTCGGGGGAGATACGCAGTATTTT. Encoded protein: CASSLAGLGGDTQYF. V usage is TRBV5-1 and J usage is TRBJ2-3; possibly TRBD2 for D (6 bases). V was shortened by 0 bases and J by 5 bases, with 13 bases between the two germline ends. Germline CDR1 is SGHRS and CDR2 is YFSETQ. The CDR3 is 15 amino acids. The complete variable domain, with remaining parts taken from reference TRBV5-1 and TRBJ2-3, reads KAGVTQTPRYLIKTRGQQVTLSCSPISGHRSVSWYQQTPGQGLQFLFEYFSETQRNKGNFPGRFSGRQFSNSRSEMNVSTLELGDSALYLCASSLAGLGGDTQYFGPGTRLTVL.

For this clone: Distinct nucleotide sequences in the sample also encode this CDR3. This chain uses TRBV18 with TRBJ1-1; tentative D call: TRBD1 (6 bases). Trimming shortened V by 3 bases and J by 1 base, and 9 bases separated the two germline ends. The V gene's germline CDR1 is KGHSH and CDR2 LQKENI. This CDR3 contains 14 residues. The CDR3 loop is CASSPQGQNTEAFF. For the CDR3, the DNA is TGTGCCAGCTCACCCCAGGGGCAGAACACTGAAGCTTTCTTT.

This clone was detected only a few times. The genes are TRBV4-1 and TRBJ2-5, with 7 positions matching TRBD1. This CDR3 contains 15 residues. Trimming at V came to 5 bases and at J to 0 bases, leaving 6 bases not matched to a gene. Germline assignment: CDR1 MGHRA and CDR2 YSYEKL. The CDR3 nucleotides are TGCGCCAGCAGCGGTCGACAGGGCTACCAAGAGACCCAGTACTTC. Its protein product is CASSGRQGYQETQYF.

The CDR3 sequence is CASSIVVSGIYEQYF. The CDR3 DNA reads as TGTGCCAGTAGTATAGTAGTCTCAGGGATCTACGAGCAGTACTTC. The chain recombines TRBV19 with TRBJ2-7; perhaps TRBD1 as D (5 bases). Germline lookup yields CDR1 LNHDA and CDR2 SQIVND (reference sequence). The CDR3 loop spans 15 amino acids. The V and J ends lost 1 base and 3 bases respectively, with 13 bases between them.

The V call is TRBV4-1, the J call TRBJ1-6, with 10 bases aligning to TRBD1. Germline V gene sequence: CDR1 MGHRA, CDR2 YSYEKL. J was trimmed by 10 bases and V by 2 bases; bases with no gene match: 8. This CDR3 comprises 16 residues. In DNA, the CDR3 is TGCGCCAGCAGCCAACGACAGGGGGCTCGTGGGTCACCCCTCCACTTT. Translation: CASSQRQGARGSPLHF.

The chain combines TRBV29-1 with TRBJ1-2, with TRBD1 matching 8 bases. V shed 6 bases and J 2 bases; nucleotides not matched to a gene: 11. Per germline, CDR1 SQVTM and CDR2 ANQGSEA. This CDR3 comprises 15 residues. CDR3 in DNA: TGCAGCGTAGACTCAGACAGGGGTAAAAACTATGGCTACACCTTC. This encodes CSVDSDRGKNYGYTF.

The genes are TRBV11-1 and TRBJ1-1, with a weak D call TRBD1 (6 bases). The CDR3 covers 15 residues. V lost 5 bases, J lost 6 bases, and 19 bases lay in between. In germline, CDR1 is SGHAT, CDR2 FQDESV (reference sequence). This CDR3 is CASSQVGGAYAEAFF. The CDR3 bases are TGTGCCAGCAGCCAGGTGGGGGGGGCTTACGCTGAAGCTTTCTTT.

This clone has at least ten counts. In nucleotides, the CDR3 is TGTGCCTGGAGTGTACGTATTTGGGCACCTTCTCGCTCTGCTGAAGCTTTCTTT. Translating gives CAWSVRIWAPSRSAEAFF. The V gene is TRBV30, the J gene TRBJ1-1; no reliable D call. The CDR3 runs 18 residues. V lost 0 bases and J lost 6, with 26 bases in between. Per germline, CDR1 GTSNPN and CDR2 SVGIG (reference sequence).

The CDR3 loop reads CASGPGTLSGNTIYF. Written as DNA, the CDR3 is TGCGCCAGCGGGCCCGGGACACTCTCTGGAAACACCATATATTTT. This chain uses TRBV5-1 with TRBJ1-3; D possibly corresponds to TRBD1 (6 bases). The V and J ends lost 7 bases and 0 bases respectively, with 14 bases between them. Germline loops: CDR1 SGHRS, CDR2 YFSETQ. The CDR3 is 15 amino acids.

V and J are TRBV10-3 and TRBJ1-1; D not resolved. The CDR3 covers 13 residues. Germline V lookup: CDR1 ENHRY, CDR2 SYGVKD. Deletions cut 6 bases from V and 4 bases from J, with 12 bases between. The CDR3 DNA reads TGTGCCATCAGGACGGAGGCACCCACTGAAGCTTTCTTT. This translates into CAIRTEAPTEAFF.

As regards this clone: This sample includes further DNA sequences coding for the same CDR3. In DNA form, the CDR3 reads TGCGCCAGCAGCTTGGGGCAGGCTAACACTGAAGCTTTCTTT. Its protein is CASSLGQANTEAFF. The rearrangement uses TRBV5-1 and TRBJ1-1; no clear D. V lost 0 bases to trimming and J lost 2 bases, with 8 bases between them. The CDR3 contains 14 residues. CDR1 is SGHRS and CDR2 is YFSETQ in the germline V gene. The whole variable domain, remainder taken from reference TRBV5-1 and TRBJ1-1, is KAGVTQTPRYLIKTRGQQVTLSCSPISGHRSVSWYQQTPGQGLQFLFEYFSETQRNKGNFPGRFSGRQFSNSRSEMNVSTLELGDSALYLCASSLGQANTEAFFGQGTRLTVV.

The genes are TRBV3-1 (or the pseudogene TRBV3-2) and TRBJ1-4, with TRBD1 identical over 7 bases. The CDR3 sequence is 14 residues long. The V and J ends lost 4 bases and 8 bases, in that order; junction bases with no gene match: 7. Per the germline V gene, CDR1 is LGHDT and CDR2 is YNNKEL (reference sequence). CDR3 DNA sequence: TGTGCCAGCAGCCGATGGGGACAGCGAGAAAAACTGTTTTTT. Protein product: CASSRWGQREKLFF.

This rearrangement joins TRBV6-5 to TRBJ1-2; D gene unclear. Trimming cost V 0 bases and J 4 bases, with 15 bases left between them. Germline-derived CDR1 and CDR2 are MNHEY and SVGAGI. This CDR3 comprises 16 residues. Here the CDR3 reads CASSYSTSLRVYGYTF. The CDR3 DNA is TGTGCCAGCAGTTACTCGACGTCGTTACGGGTCTATGGCTACACCTTC.

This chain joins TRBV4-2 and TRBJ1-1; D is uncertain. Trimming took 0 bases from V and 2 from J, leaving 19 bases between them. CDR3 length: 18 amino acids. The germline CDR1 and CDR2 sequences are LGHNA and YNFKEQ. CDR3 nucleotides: TGTGCCAGCAGCCAAGATCCAGAATACCCAGGCGTAAACACTGAAGCTTTCTTT. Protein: CASSQDPEYPGVNTEAFF.

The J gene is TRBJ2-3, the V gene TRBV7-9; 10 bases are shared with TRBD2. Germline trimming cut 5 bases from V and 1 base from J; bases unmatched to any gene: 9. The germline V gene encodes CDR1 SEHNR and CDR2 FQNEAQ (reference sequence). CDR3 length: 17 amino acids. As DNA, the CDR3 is TGTGCCAGCAGCCCGAAACTAGCGGGATGGGGCACAGATACGCAGTATTTT. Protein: CASSPKLAGWGTDTQYF.

CDR3 sequence (DNA): TGTGCCAGCAGCCAAGAAAGGACAGGGGGCCTGAGCGGCTACACCTTC. It is translated as CASSQERTGGLSGYTF. The chain has TRBV3-1 (or the pseudogene TRBV3-2) and TRBJ1-2; 11 bases are shared with TRBD1. After removal of 0 bases from V and 8 bases from J, the junction contained 8 bases not matched to a gene. The CDR3 extends over 16 amino acids. Germline-derived CDR1 and CDR2 are LGHDT and YNNKEL (reference sequence).

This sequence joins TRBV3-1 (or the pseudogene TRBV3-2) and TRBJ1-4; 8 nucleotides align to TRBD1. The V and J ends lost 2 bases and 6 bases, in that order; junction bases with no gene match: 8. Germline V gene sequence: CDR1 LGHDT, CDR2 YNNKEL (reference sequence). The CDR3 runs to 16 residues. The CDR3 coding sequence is TGTGCCAGCAGCCAATCGTACAGGGGGAGGGATGAAAAACTGTTTTTT. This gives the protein CASSQSYRGRDEKLFF.

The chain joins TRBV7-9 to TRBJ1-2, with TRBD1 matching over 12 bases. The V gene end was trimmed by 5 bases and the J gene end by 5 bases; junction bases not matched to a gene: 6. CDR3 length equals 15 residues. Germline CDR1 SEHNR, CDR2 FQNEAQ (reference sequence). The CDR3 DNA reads TGTGCCAGCAGCCAGGGGACAGGGGGCAATTATGGCTACACCTTC. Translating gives CASSQGTGGNYGYTF.